The 17 T cell receptor beta chains reported below all come from one sample, sequenced in a study of blood T cell repertoires in COVID-19. TCRdb keeps only in-frame clones here, not all; method: immunoSEQ multiplex PCR. The data contain around 140,000 clones, 88% of them seen just once; the ten biggest clones take up 1.8%. Input material: peripheral blood. The receptor set was obtained from a man between 65 and 85 years old with acute or convalescent COVID-19.

This clone occurred a few times. The J gene is TRBJ1-5, the V gene TRBV10-3; D not certain. The V gene lost 7 bases and the J gene lost 0 bases, with 10 bases spanning the gap. The CDR3 loop spans 14 amino acids. The germline V gene encodes CDR1 ENHRY and CDR2 SYGVKD. CDR3 nucleotide sequence: TGTGCCATCACTTTACTCGATAGCAATCAGCCCCAGCATTTT. It encodes CAITLLDSNQPQHF.

CDR3 residues: CASSETPATGGNEKLFF. Here the CDR3 DNA reads TGTGCCAGCAGCGAGACCCCTGCGACAGGGGGAAATGAAAAACTGTTTTTT. The chain is built from TRBV7-8 and TRBJ1-4; 9 bases agree with TRBD1. The germline V gene encodes CDR1 SGHVS and CDR2 FQNEAQ. The CDR3 totals 17 residues. J lost 5 bases, V lost 5 bases, and 12 bases had no gene match. The full variable domain, completed using reference TRBV7-8 and TRBJ1-4, is GAGVSQSPRYKVAKRGQDVALRCDPISGHVSLFWYQQALGQGPEFLTYFQNEAQLDKSGLPSDRFFAERPEGSVSTLKIQRTQQEDSAVYLCASSETPATGGNEKLFFGSGTQLSVL.

V is TRBV14 and J is TRBJ1-2; tentative D call: TRBD1 (5 bases). The CDR3 length is 15 residues. Germline-derived CDR1 and CDR2 are SGHDN and FVKESK. Trimming removed 3 bases from V and 4 bases from J, with 15 bases in between. This CDR3 reads CASSHYQDILYGYTF. The CDR3 DNA reads TGTGCCAGCAGCCACTATCAGGACATCCTCTATGGCTACACCTTC.

The gene calls are TRBV5-1 and TRBJ1-2, with 7 positions matching TRBD1. The V gene's germline CDR1 is SGHRS and CDR2 YFSETQ. V was clipped by 0 bases and J by 0 bases; unmatched bases: 5. This CDR3 region has 16 residues. CDR3 nucleotide sequence: TGCGCCAGCAGCTTGGTTCCGACAGGGTCTAACTATGGCTACACCTTC. Translation gives CASSLVPTGSNYGYTF. The full variable domain, its missing parts supplied by reference TRBV5-1 and TRBJ1-2, is KAGVTQTPRYLIKTRGQQVTLSCSPISGHRSVSWYQQTPGQGLQFLFEYFSETQRNKGNFPGRFSGRQFSNSRSEMNVSTLELGDSALYLCASSLVPTGSNYGYTFGSGTRLTVV.

This clone was seen only a few times. Other DNA sequences in the sample encode the same CDR3. The rearrangement joins TRBV19 to TRBJ1-3, with D uncertain. The CDR3 has 15 amino acids. Deletions cut 1 base from V and 0 bases from J, with 7 bases between. Germline V gene data show CDR1 as LNHDA and CDR2 as SQIVND (reference sequence). The CDR3 bases are TGTGCCAGTAGTATAGGCCGCGCCTCTGGAAACACCATATATTTT. Its protein product is CASSIGRASGNTIYF.

The chain couples TRBV30 to TRBJ1-2; TRBD1 matches at 12 bases. V gave up 3 bases and J gave up 5 bases; unmatched junction bases: 10. Germline CDR1 reads GTSNPN; CDR2 reads SVGIG (reference sequence). There are 16 residues in the CDR3. CDR3 sequence reads: CAWSHGTGGARYGYTF. The CDR3 DNA reads as TGTGCCTGGAGCCATGGGACAGGGGGCGCTCGGTATGGCTACACCTTC.

J is TRBJ1-3 and V is TRBV7-9; 8 bases align to TRBD1. V trimming: 5 bases; J trimming: 1 base; junction bases outside the gene matches: 4. CDR3 size: 15 residues. Germline-derived CDR1 and CDR2 are SEHNR and FQNEAQ (reference sequence). DNA for the CDR3: TGTGCCAGCAGCATACGGACAGGGTCTGGAAACACCATATATTTT. It codes for CASSIRTGSGNTIYF. Combining the CDR3 with reference TRBV7-9 and TRBJ1-3 gives the whole variable domain DTGVSQNPRHKITKRGQNVTFRCDPISEHNRLYWYRQTLGQGPEFLTYFQNEAQLEKSRLLSDRFSAERPKGSFSTLEIQRTEQGDSAMYLCASSIRTGSGNTIYFGEGSWLTVV.

V is TRBV6-5 and J is TRBJ1-3; D might be TRBD1 (5 bases). This CDR3 has 15 residues. Trimming shortened V by 6 bases and J by 2 bases, and 14 bases separated the two germline ends. From germline, CDR1 is MNHEY and CDR2 SVGAGI. CDR3 amino acids: CASSLGAYAGNTIYF. Here the CDR3 DNA reads TGTGCCAGCAGCCTTGGGGCCTATGCTGGAAACACCATATATTTT.

The chain couples TRBV18 to TRBJ1-1; 10 bases fit TRBD1. The CDR3 runs 14 residues. Germline trimming cut 6 bases from V and 3 bases from J; bases unmatched to any gene: 4. Germline loops: CDR1 KGHSH, CDR2 LQKENI. CDR3 amino acids: CASSRDRGYTEAFF. The CDR3 DNA is TGTGCCAGCTCCCGGGACAGGGGATACACTGAAGCTTTCTTT.

The chain recombines TRBV5-1 with TRBJ1-1, with D possibly being TRBD1 (6 bases). V was shortened by 1 base and J by 5 bases, with 9 bases between the two germline ends. The CDR3 contains 13 residues. Germline V gene lookup returns CDR1 SGHRS and CDR2 YFSETQ. The CDR3 sequence: CASSLSQGTEAFF. The CDR3 DNA follows: TGCGCCAGCAGCTTGAGCCAGGGGACTGAAGCTTTCTTT.

The chain has TRBV19 and TRBJ1-5, with D possibly matching TRBD1 (6 bases). The CDR3 is made up of 13 amino acids. Per germline, CDR1 LNHDA and CDR2 SQIVND (reference sequence). V lost 5 bases and J 6 bases, leaving 11 bases between the germline ends. The CDR3 nucleotides are TGTGCCAGTAGTGCCCAGGGGCCTCAGCCCCAGCATTTT. As protein: CASSAQGPQPQHF.

This clone has only a few counts. V gene TRBV18 combines with J gene TRBJ1-5; 8 nucleotides line up with TRBD1. Looked up from germline, CDR1 is KGHSH and CDR2 is LQKENI. V trimming: 5 bases; J trimming: 2 bases; junction bases outside the gene matches: 5. The CDR3 sequence is 15 residues long. The CDR3: CASSAQGAGNQPQHF. The CDR3, as DNA: TGTGCCAGCTCAGCCCAGGGGGCAGGCAATCAGCCCCAGCATTTT.

This chain uses TRBV19 with TRBJ2-5, with 8 nucleotides matching TRBD1. Germline V CDR1 and CDR2: LNHDA, SQIVND (reference sequence). J was trimmed by 5 bases and V by 5 bases; bases with no gene match: 7. The CDR3 contains 14 residues. The CDR3 region has the DNA TGTGCCAGTAGTGCCCAGGGGGCGTCGGAGACCCAGTACTTC. This translates into CASSAQGASETQYF.

The J gene is TRBJ1-2, the V gene TRBV11-2; a weak D match, TRBD1 (5 bases). Deletions cut 5 bases from V and 6 bases from J, with 16 bases between. The CDR3 has 14 amino acids. Germline assignment: CDR1 SGHAT and CDR2 FQNNGV. The DNA of the CDR3 is TGTGCCAGCAGCCCAGGGCAGGGTTACCATGGCTACACCTTC. Protein: CASSPGQGYHGYTF.

The rearrangement joins TRBV27 to TRBJ1-1; D may be TRBD1 (5 bases). The CDR3 totals 17 residues. Germline V lookup: CDR1 MNHEY, CDR2 SMNVEV (reference sequence). Trimming shortened V by 0 bases and J by 2 bases, and 16 bases separated the two germline ends. CDR3 DNA sequence: TGTGCCAGCAGTTTATCCAGTGGTACGGGGGGAAACACTGAAGCTTTCTTT. Protein product: CASSLSSGTGGNTEAFF.

This clone appeared once. The chain couples TRBV5-1 to TRBJ2-2, with TRBD1 matching 12 bases. V lost 4 bases, J lost 7 bases, and 5 bases stayed unmatched. Germline V gene sequence: CDR1 SGHRS, CDR2 YFSETQ. The CDR3 is 15 amino acids. The CDR3 nucleotides are TGCGCCAGCAGCCGGGACAGGGGGCTTATCGGGGAGCTGTTTTTT. It yields the protein CASSRDRGLIGELFF.

The table lists this clone with a count of one. This rearrangement joins TRBV7-8 to TRBJ1-2; 7 positions agree with TRBD1. The germline CDR1 and CDR2 sequences are SGHVS and FQNEAQ. The CDR3 runs to 15 residues. V shed 4 bases, J shed 4 bases, and the junction held 9 bases outside the gene matches. The CDR3 nucleotides are TGTGCCAGCAGCTATAGAACAGGGGCGGGCTATGGCTACACCTTC. This sequence encodes CASSYRTGAGYGYTF.